Below are 9 T cell receptor beta chains sequenced from a single sample in a study of cytomegalovirus exposure and HLA in healthy donors. The PCR contained 60 Vbeta and 13 Jbeta primers. Here immunoSEQ multiplex PCR was the method, and the copy in TCRdb shows in-frame clones only, minus some. In the table there are about 59,000 clones, 83% of which are singletons. The sequencing sample was made of PBMCs. The receptors were gathered from a human donor in good health.

The chain employs TRBV27 and TRBJ2-5, with D maybe TRBD2 (7 bases). The germline gives CDR1 MNHEY, CDR2 SMNVEV (reference sequence). CDR3 length: 16 residues. V lost 5 bases and J lost 4, with 20 bases in between. CDR3 sequence (DNA): TGTGCCAGCAGTAGGCGGGAGTGGGGGCAGGGAGAGACCCAGTACTTC. This gives the protein CASSRREWGQGETQYF.

A few counts support this clone. This rearrangement joins TRBV6-5 to TRBJ2-1, with TRBD1 as a possible D gene (5 bases). V was cut by 2 bases and J by 4 bases, with 9 bases left in between. CDR3 length: 14 residues. CDR1 is MNHEY and CDR2 is SVGAGI in the germline V gene. Here the CDR3 DNA reads TGTGCCAGCAGTTACAGGGGCATATACAATGAGCAGTTCTTC. Protein sequence: CASSYRGIYNEQFF.

This chain links TRBV30 with TRBJ1-6; 8 bases match TRBD1. This CDR3 spans 17 amino acids. V lost 5 bases, J lost 4 bases, and 13 bases stayed unmatched. Germline CDR1 GTSNPN, CDR2 SVGIG (reference sequence). CDR3 sequence (DNA): TGTGCCTGGTCCTATCCGGGACAGGCCAGATATAATTCACCCCTCCACTTT. It codes for CAWSYPGQARYNSPLHF.

V usage is TRBV6-5 and J usage is TRBJ2-3, with D maybe TRBD2 (7 bases). Germline assignment: CDR1 MNHEY and CDR2 SVGAGI. CDR3 length equals 15 residues. V lost 5 bases to trimming and J lost 1 base, with 13 bases between them. CDR3 region: CASSRGGTGTDTQYF. The DNA of the CDR3 is TGTGCCAGCAGTAGGGGGGGGACTGGCACAGATACGCAGTATTTT.

The V gene is TRBV7-2, the J gene TRBJ2-7; possibly TRBD2 for D (6 bases). The CDR3 extends over 14 amino acids. Germline V gives CDR1 SGHTA, CDR2 FQGNSA. V was cut by 2 bases and J by 7 bases, with 15 bases left in between. CDR3 region: CASSLMFGSGEQYF. CDR3 nucleotides: TGTGCCAGCAGCTTAATGTTCGGGAGTGGGGAGCAGTACTTC.

V and J are TRBV15 and TRBJ1-1; no clear D. Deletions cut 2 bases from V and 1 base from J, with 11 bases between. The CDR3 sequence is 15 residues long. CDR1 is LNHNV and CDR2 is YYDKDF in the germline V gene (reference sequence). The CDR3 spells CATSRPGAGNTEAFF. DNA of the CDR3: TGTGCCACCAGCAGACCGGGAGCGGGGAACACTGAAGCTTTCTTT.

V usage is TRBV7-2 and J usage is TRBJ1-5; maybe TRBD1 (5 bases). Germline loops: CDR1 SGHTA, CDR2 FQGNSA. There are 15 residues in the CDR3. V was cut by 2 bases and J by 7 bases, with 15 bases left in between. CDR3 DNA: TGTGCCAGCAGCTTAAGCGTTTCCGGGGGACAGCCCCAGCATTTT. Protein product: CASSLSVSGGQPQHF.

The genes are TRBV27 and TRBJ2-2; 10 nucleotides align to TRBD1. This CDR3 region has 16 residues. J was trimmed by 5 bases and V by 3 bases; bases with no gene match: 6. In germline, CDR1 is MNHEY, CDR2 SMNVEV (reference sequence). In DNA, the CDR3 is TGTGCCAGCAGTTTCGACAGGGGGCGCGTGACCGGGGAGCTGTTTTTT. This translates into CASSFDRGRVTGELFF.

This clone has a handful of counts. The chain links TRBV6-6 to TRBJ1-4, with no clear D. The CDR3 loop spans 11 amino acids. V lost 6 bases and J 10 bases, leaving 9 bases between the germline ends. Germline V gives CDR1 MNHNY, CDR2 SVGAGI (reference sequence). This CDR3 reads CASSDEGKLFF. CDR3 coding DNA: TGTGCCAGCAGCGACGAGGGAAAACTGTTTTTT.